Listed here is a single T cell receptor (beta chain). Its antigen is undetermined. TCRdb re-analysed the RT-PCR reads in MiXCR, keeping a single row per CDR3 protein. Of about 830,000 distinct CDR3 sequences listed, about 18% were seen once; the top ten hold approximately 11%. The record originates from a study of response to subunit inactivated influenza vaccine. In germline, CDR1 is DFQATT, CDR2 SNEGSKA (reference sequence). CDR3 length: 15 amino acids. Trimming cost V 5 bases and J 1 base, with 15 bases left between them. The study's findings and limits: Only a handful of new T cells, the authors suggested, are recruited with each seasonal influenza vaccination.

The chain joins TRBV20-1 to TRBJ2-4; D might be TRBD1 (5 bases). The sequencing used PBMCs from blood, collected less than 6 days after vaccination. This receptor was identified in a man aged 50 or older who received an inactivated influenza vaccine. The DNA for the CDR3 is TGCAGTGCTGATATTGCGGCAGGGGCCAAAAACATTCAGTACTTC. Translating it yields CSADIAAGAKNIQYF.